The next 23 T cell receptor beta chains were all read from a single sample in a study of T cells in tumors after PD-1 blockade. Some clones are missing from TCRdb's copy, which holds only in-frame ones; the method was immunoSEQ multiplex PCR. Of over 5,000 clones in the sample, almost 70% were seen once. This specimen was tumor tissue, taken before anti-PD-1 treatment. The receptors derive from a human donor with basal cell carcinoma.

The gene calls are TRBV6-5 and TRBJ1-1; a weak D match, TRBD1 (6 bases). The germline CDR1 and CDR2 sequences are MNHEY and SVGAGI. V lost 6 bases, J lost 3 bases, and 14 bases lay in between. CDR3 length: 14 amino acids. CDR3 nucleotide sequence: TGTGCCAGCAGGTTGGGGGCCTTGGACACTGAAGCTTTCTTT. Its translation is CASRLGALDTEAFF.

This clone was seen only once. The chain recombines TRBV12-3 or TRBV12-4 with TRBJ2-7; 7 nucleotides match TRBD2. J gave up 3 bases and V 6 bases, and 5 bases lay outside the gene matches. This CDR3 has 13 residues. In nucleotides, the CDR3 is TGTGCCAGCAGGCTAGCGGATTTCTACGAGCAGTACTTC. This sequence encodes CASRLADFYEQYF.

In regard to this clone: At one end the junction does not follow the germline gene, possibly because of a read error. V is TRBV7-7 and J is TRBJ2-3, with 10 positions matching TRBD2. This CDR3 is built from 15 residues. CDR1 SSHAT and CDR2 FNYEAQ come from the germline V gene (reference sequence). The CDR3 coding sequence is TGTGCTAGCAGCCCTAGCGGGGGAAGCACAGATACGCAGTATTTT. Its translation is CASSPSGGSTDTQYF. Full variable domain (remainder filled in from reference TRBV7-7 and TRBJ2-3): GAGVSQSPRYKVTKRGQDVTLRCDPISSHATLYWYQQALGQGPEFLTYFNYEAQPDKSGLPSDRFSAERPEGSISTLTIQRTEQRDSAMYRCASSPSGGSTDTQYFGPGTRLTVL.

The J gene is TRBJ2-5, the V gene TRBV9; tentatively, D is TRBD2 (5 bases). CDR3 length: 13 amino acids. Looked up from germline, CDR1 is SGDLS and CDR2 is YYNGEE. Deletions cut 5 bases from V and 2 bases from J, with 10 bases between. The DNA of the CDR3 is TGTGCCAGCAGTTACACGGGGCAAGAGACCCAGTACTTC. Translation: CASSYTGQETQYF.

This clone was observed a few times. Different DNA sequences within this sample yield the same CDR3. The rearrangement joins TRBV10-2 to TRBJ1-2, with a possible D match to TRBD1 (6 bases). This CDR3 has 14 residues. Germline V gene data show CDR1 as WSHSY and CDR2 as SAAADI. The ends were cut back, 3 bases at V and 1 base at J, with 9 bases in the middle. In DNA, the CDR3 is TGCGCCAGCAGTGACAGGGGAGTTAACTATGGCTACACCTTC. This translates into CASSDRGVNYGYTF.

The chain combines TRBV12-3 or TRBV12-4 with TRBJ1-1; D not certain. The length of the CDR3 is 11 residues. V lost 6 bases, J lost 2 bases, and 4 bases lay in between. The CDR3 is CASRANTEAFF. The CDR3 DNA follows: TGTGCCAGCAGGGCTAACACTGAAGCTTTCTTT.

The V call is TRBV29-1, the J call TRBJ2-1; the D is unclear. Deletions cut 2 bases from V and 6 bases from J, with 14 bases between. Germline CDR1 reads SQVTM; CDR2 reads ANQGSEA. The CDR3 has 14 residues. The CDR3: CSVELTMVGNEQFF. The CDR3 DNA sequence: TGCAGCGTTGAATTGACCATGGTGGGCAATGAGCAGTTCTTC.

The chain combines TRBV27 with TRBJ1-4, with 8 bases matching TRBD1. V lost 6 bases and J lost 5; bases outside the gene matches: 8. CDR3 size: 15 residues. Germline CDR1 and CDR2: MNHEY and SMNVEV (reference sequence). The CDR3 DNA reads TGTGCCAGCAGAAATGCCGGGACAGGAAATGAAAAACTGTTTTTT. Amino acids: CASRNAGTGNEKLFF. The full variable domain, rest sourced from reference TRBV27 and TRBJ1-4, is EAQVTQNPRYLITVTGKKLTVTCSQNMNHEYMSWYRQDPGLGLRQIYYSMNVEVTDKGDVPEGYKVSRKEKRNFPLILESPSPNQTSLYFCASRNAGTGNEKLFFGSGTQLSVL.

The gene calls are TRBV19 and TRBJ2-1; TRBD2 matches at 8 bases. The CDR3 contains 16 residues. Germline CDR1 is LNHDA and CDR2 is SQIVND (reference sequence). V gave up 7 bases and J gave up 2 bases; unmatched junction bases: 10. The CDR3 loop reads CASTHIAGNTYNEQFF. Written as DNA, the CDR3 is TGTGCCAGTACTCACATAGCGGGGAACACCTACAATGAGCAGTTCTTC.

The chain is built from TRBV5-1 and TRBJ2-7, with D tentatively TRBD1 (5 bases). This CDR3 region has 15 residues. Trimming took 4 bases from V and 2 from J, leaving 16 bases between them. Germline V gene data show CDR1 as SGHRS and CDR2 as YFSETQ. The CDR3 DNA reads TGCGCCAGCAGCCCCGACAGTGGAAGGGCCTACGAGCAGTACTTC. Its protein is CASSPDSGRAYEQYF.

V usage is TRBV18 and J usage is TRBJ1-1, with TRBD1 matching 7 bases. V trimming: 3 bases; J trimming: 0 bases; junction bases outside the gene matches: 1. CDR1 is KGHSH and CDR2 is LQKENI in the germline V gene. This CDR3 spans 14 amino acids. CDR3 residues: CASSPTGMNTEAFF. CDR3 in DNA: TGTGCCAGCTCACCGACAGGGATGAACACTGAAGCTTTCTTT.

The chain recombines TRBV19 with TRBJ2-2; no clear D gene. Germline V lookup: CDR1 LNHDA, CDR2 SQIVND (reference sequence). V was pared by 3 bases and J by 1 base, with 6 bases between. The CDR3 has 14 residues. Here the CDR3 DNA reads TGTGCCAGTAGTATGGACGGGAACACCGGGGAGCTGTTTTTT. Its translation is CASSMDGNTGELFF.

In its sample, this clone was seen a few times. For the CDR3, the DNA is TGCGCCAGCGGATCAACACCTTACGAGCAGTACTTC. Protein: CASGSTPYEQYF. V is TRBV5-1 and J is TRBJ2-7; D ambiguous. V was pared by 7 bases and J by 4 bases, with 12 bases between. The CDR3 is made up of 12 amino acids. CDR1 is SGHRS, CDR2 YFSETQ, per germline.

The chain couples TRBV30 to TRBJ1-2, with 9 bases aligning to TRBD1. The germline gives CDR1 GTSNPN, CDR2 SVGIG (reference sequence). The CDR3 length is 16 residues. Trimming at V came to 6 bases and at J to 0 bases, leaving 11 bases not matched to a gene. The CDR3 is CACTRTGARANYGYTF. CDR3 nucleotides: TGTGCCTGCACCCGGACAGGGGCTAGGGCTAACTATGGCTACACCTTC.

The chain uses TRBV24-1 and TRBJ2-7; possible D gene TRBD2, 5 bases. CDR3 length: 16 amino acids. Per the germline V gene, CDR1 is KGHDR and CDR2 is SFDVKD. V lost 1 base to trimming and J lost 3 bases, with 15 bases between them. The CDR3, as DNA: TGTGCCACCAGTGATTTCGAACCGGGGTTCGTCTACGAGCAGTACTTC. Translation: CATSDFEPGFVYEQYF.

The J gene is TRBJ1-4, the V gene TRBV6-1; 9 positions agree with TRBD1. The CDR3 has 15 amino acids. The germline V gene encodes CDR1 MNHNS and CDR2 SASEGT. V lost 3 bases, J lost 7 bases, and 6 bases stayed unmatched. The CDR3 DNA sequence: TGTGCCAGCAGTGAGTCCGGGACAGGGACTGAAAAACTGTTTTTT. It translates to CASSESGTGTEKLFF.

The chain couples TRBV5-1 to TRBJ2-6; D unresolved. Looked up from germline, CDR1 is SGHRS and CDR2 is YFSETQ. The CDR3 spans 16 residues. Trimming left V 4 bases short and J 0 bases short, with 11 bases between. CDR3 sequence: CASSIRSLSGANVLTF. Written as DNA, the CDR3 is TGCGCCAGCAGCATAAGATCTCTCTCTGGGGCCAACGTCCTGACTTTC. Complete variable domain (other parts from reference TRBV5-1 and TRBJ2-6): KAGVTQTPRYLIKTRGQQVTLSCSPISGHRSVSWYQQTPGQGLQFLFEYFSETQRNKGNFPGRFSGRQFSNSRSEMNVSTLELGDSALYLCASSIRSLSGANVLTFGAGSRLTVL.

The chain uses TRBV29-1 and TRBJ2-4, with D perhaps TRBD1 or TRBD2 (5 bases each). Germline-derived CDR1 and CDR2 are SQVTM and ANQGSEA. The V gene lost 4 bases and the J gene lost 4 bases, with 14 bases spanning the gap. The CDR3 covers 14 residues. CDR3 region: CSVAPGLEKNIQYF. The CDR3 DNA is TGCAGCGTTGCCCCGGGGCTAGAAAAAAACATTCAGTACTTC.

The J gene is TRBJ2-1, the V gene TRBV19, with 8 bases that match TRBD2. CDR1 is LNHDA and CDR2 is SQIVND in the germline V gene (reference sequence). V trimming: 1 base; J trimming: 5 bases; junction bases outside the gene matches: 7. This CDR3 is 16 amino acids long. DNA of the CDR3: TGTGCCAGTAGTATAGTCCCAGCGGGGGCAAACAATGAGCAGTTCTTC. It yields the protein CASSIVPAGANNEQFF.

A few counts support this clone. V gene TRBV29-1 combines with J gene TRBJ2-6, with D perhaps given as TRBD1 or TRBD2 (5 bases each). The CDR3 has 16 amino acids. Trimming removed 5 bases at V and 0 bases at J, with 14 bases between. Germline V gene sequence: CDR1 SQVTM, CDR2 ANQGSEA. The chain's CDR3 is CSVFRDVGSGANVLTF. The CDR3 nucleotides read TGCAGCGTTTTCCGGGACGTTGGCTCTGGGGCCAACGTCCTGACTTTC.

The chain recombines TRBV6-5 with TRBJ1-4; D is possibly TRBD1 (5 bases). Per the germline V gene, CDR1 is MNHEY and CDR2 is SVGAGI. The CDR3 is 14 amino acids. V was cut by 3 bases and J by 8 bases, with 13 bases left in between. The CDR3 is CASSYTQGGEKLFF. The CDR3 DNA follows: TGTGCCAGCAGTTATACCCAGGGAGGGGAAAAACTGTTTTTT.

The chain employs TRBV28 and TRBJ2-5; weak D call: TRBD1 (6 bases). Trimming took 4 bases from V and 3 from J, leaving 15 bases between them. The CDR3 covers 15 residues. Germline V gene sequence: CDR1 MDHEN, CDR2 SYDVKM. DNA for the CDR3: TGTGCCAGCAGTTATCATCACAGGGCCGAAGAGACCCAGTACTTC. This codes for CASSYHHRAEETQYF.

The chain couples TRBV28 to TRBJ1-1; D call uncertain. The germline V and J ends were trimmed by 7 bases and 2 bases, with 8 bases remaining between them. Germline CDR1 is MDHEN and CDR2 is SYDVKM. This CDR3 spans 12 amino acids. The CDR3 protein is CASTRYNTEAFF. The CDR3 nucleotides read TGTGCCAGCACCAGGTATAACACTGAAGCTTTCTTT.